This entry describes one TCR beta chain. Source study methods: Researchers report that nucleated cell counts were estimated from reference gene primer amplification. The assay was immunoSEQ multiplex PCR, and TCRdb's table has in-frame clones only and misses some. The V and J calls and the clone size are those of that table, but D and trimming were determined from the DNA. The sample contains 110,000 or so clones, roughly 84% of which appear only once. This entry comes from a study of blood T cell repertoires in COVID-19. Study summary: There were acute and convalescent COVID-19 samples, and they came from the United States, Italy and Spain. Nucleic acid was either cDNA or gDNA, and it came from T cells, B-cell-depleted T cells, or PBMCs.

The CDR3 has 15 amino acids. V lost 3 bases to trimming and J lost 1 base; unmatched junction nucleotides: 4. The germline CDR1 and CDR2 sequences are KGHDR and SFDVKD. The chain is built from TRBV24-1 and TRBJ2-5; TRBD2 agrees at 7 bases. The origin of this receptor is a woman between 70 and 85 years old who had recovered from COVID-19. The source material was peripheral blood. The CDR3 DNA reads TGTGCCACCAGTGATCCGCGGGGGACCCAAGAGACCCAGTACTTC. It codes for CATSDPRGTQETQYF.